The 32 T cell receptor beta chains listed next were all sequenced from one sample in a study of response to subunit inactivated influenza vaccine. TCRdb called the RT-PCR reads again in MiXCR, with one record for every CDR3 protein. The table has approximately 730,000 distinct CDR3 sequences, about 15% seen once. The sequencing used PBMCs from blood, collected 14 to 15 days before vaccination. The receptors shown here come from a man aged 50 to 60 who received an inactivated influenza vaccine.

This clonotype was counted only a few times. The rearrangement uses TRBV20-1 and TRBJ2-1; D assignment may be TRBD1 or TRBD2 (6 bases each). The V gene lost 1 base and the J gene lost 3 bases, with 10 bases spanning the gap. The CDR3 loop spans 14 amino acids. Germline lookup yields CDR1 DFQATT and CDR2 SNEGSKA (reference sequence). The CDR3 sequence is CSARGGALYNEQFF. In DNA, the CDR3 is TGCAGTGCTAGAGGGGGGGCCCTCTACAATGAGCAGTTCTTC.

This chain joins TRBV3-1 and TRBJ1-5; D uncertain. Germline V gene sequence: CDR1 LGHDT, CDR2 YNNKEL (reference sequence). Trimming took off 6 bases at V and 1 base at J, with 16 bases between the two ends. The CDR3 consists of 16 residues. The CDR3 here is CASSPPAGLSNQPQHF. The CDR3 DNA reads as TGTGCCAGCAGTCCCCCTGCCGGGTTGAGCAATCAGCCCCAGCATTTT.

This clonotype was seen ten or more times. The CDR3 nucleotides are TGCAGTGCTAGAGGGACCGCCATGAACACTGAAGCTTTCTTT. It specifies CSARGTAMNTEAFF. The chain combines TRBV20-1 with TRBJ1-1; D is uncertain. The CDR3 length is 14 residues. V lost 1 base and J lost 0, with 9 bases in between. The germline gives CDR1 DFQATT, CDR2 SNEGSKA (reference sequence).

The chain uses TRBV2 and TRBJ2-7; possibly TRBD1 for D (5 bases). CDR1 is SNHLY and CDR2 is FYNNEI in the germline V gene. The V and J ends lost 3 bases and 0 bases respectively, with 9 bases between them. The CDR3 extends over 14 amino acids. CDR3 region: CASSEWGVSYEQYF. Written as DNA, the CDR3 is TGTGCCAGCAGTGAGTGGGGCGTCTCCTACGAGCAGTACTTC. Full variable domain (remainder filled in from reference TRBV2 and TRBJ2-7): EPEVTQTPSHQVTQMGQEVILRCVPISNHLYFYWYRQILGQKVEFLVSFYNNEISEKSEIFDDQFSVERPDGSNFTLKIRSTKLEDSAMYFCASSEWGVSYEQYFGPGTRLTVT.

This clonotype was recorded at least ten times. The V gene is TRBV6-2 or TRBV6-3, the J gene TRBJ2-5; unclear D gene. The CDR3 sequence is 15 residues long. CDR1 MNHEY and CDR2 SVGEGT come from the germline V gene. V was cut by 4 bases and J by 4 bases, with 16 bases left in between. CDR3 coding DNA: TGTGCCAGCAGTTCCATCGACGTAACGACAGAGACCCAGTACTTC. Protein product: CASSSIDVTTETQYF.

This clonotype was counted only a few times. This chain uses TRBV5-1 with TRBJ2-7; 9 nucleotides agree with TRBD1. V lost 4 bases to trimming and J lost 5 bases; unmatched junction nucleotides: 10. This CDR3 is 15 amino acids long. CDR1 is SGHRS and CDR2 is YFSETQ in the germline V gene. Written as DNA, the CDR3 is TGCGCCAGCAGCCACCGGGACAGGGAGATCAACGAGCAGTACTTC. It specifies CASSHRDREINEQYF.

This clonotype was seen only a few times. The chain combines TRBV15 with TRBJ2-2; no firm D call. V was trimmed by 3 bases and J by 3 bases, leaving 8 bases between them. The CDR3 loop spans 14 amino acids. The germline CDR1 and CDR2 sequences are LNHNV and YYDKDF (reference sequence). CDR3 protein: CATSRNSHTGELFF. CDR3 DNA sequence: TGTGCCACCAGCAGGAATTCCCACACCGGGGAGCTGTTTTTT.

In this sample, this clonotype turned up a few times. This chain uses TRBV11-2 with TRBJ2-5; 7 bases align to TRBD1. Germline V gene lookup returns CDR1 SGHAT and CDR2 FQNNGV. With 4 bases clipped from V and 2 bases from J, the junction kept 19 bases outside the gene matches. This CDR3 has 19 amino acids. The CDR3 DNA is TGTGCCAGCAGCTGGACCCCGGGACAGTGGATCCTTGGGCAAGAGACCCAGTACTTC. It translates to CASSWTPGQWILGQETQYF.

The V call is TRBV20-1, the J call TRBJ2-7; D call uncertain. CDR1 is DFQATT and CDR2 is SNEGSKA in the germline V gene (reference sequence). CDR3 size: 12 residues. The ends were cut back, 2 bases at V and 0 bases at J, with 5 bases in the middle. In DNA form, the CDR3 reads TGCAGTGCTAGACCAGTCTCCTACGAGCAGTACTTC. Protein product: CSARPVSYEQYF.

This clonotype was seen a few times. This chain joins TRBV6-5 and TRBJ2-7, with D perhaps being TRBD1 or TRBD2 (5 bases each). Germline V CDR1 and CDR2: MNHEY, SVGAGI. The CDR3 consists of 13 residues. V was pared by 5 bases and J by 3 bases, with 11 bases between. CDR3 DNA: TGTGCCAGCAGTAACCGGGACGGCTACGAGCAGTACTTC. Its translation is CASSNRDGYEQYF.

This clonotype was seen many times. The V gene is TRBV7-2, the J gene TRBJ2-2; D is possibly TRBD1 (5 bases). V lost 4 bases and J lost 6, with 18 bases in between. CDR3 length: 16 amino acids. Germline assignment: CDR1 SGHTA and CDR2 FQGNSA. The DNA of the CDR3 is TGTGCCAGCAGCTCCAGGGCGCCCCAATTACCCGGGGAGCTGTTTTTT. Amino acid sequence: CASSSRAPQLPGELFF.

This clonotype came up a few times. V gene TRBV7-6 combines with J gene TRBJ2-3, with 7 nucleotides matching TRBD1. Germline-derived CDR1 and CDR2 are SGHVS and FNYEAQ. The J segment lost 0 bases and the V segment lost 3 bases, leaving 6 bases of the junction unmatched. This CDR3 comprises 16 residues. CDR3 DNA: TGTGCCAGCAGCTTCCGGGACAGAACTAGCACAGATACGCAGTATTTT. Translating gives CASSFRDRTSTDTQYF.

V and J are TRBV20-1 and TRBJ2-5; 8 positions agree with TRBD1. CDR1 and CDR2 from the germline V gene are DFQATT and SNEGSKA (reference sequence). The V and J ends lost 0 bases and 2 bases, in that order; junction bases with no gene match: 5. The CDR3 sequence is 15 residues long. The CDR3 DNA sequence: TGCAGTGCTAGAGAGGGGACAGGTCCACAAGAGACCCAGTACTTC. Protein: CSAREGTGPQETQYF.

This clonotype occurred a few times. This chain uses TRBV12-3 or TRBV12-4 with TRBJ1-2, with a tentative D call TRBD1 (5 bases). CDR3 length: 14 amino acids. V was trimmed by 5 bases and J by 7 bases, leaving 17 bases between them. CDR3 coding DNA: TGTGCCAGCAGTCCCCTGACCAGGGCCCCTGGCTACACCTTC. Its translation is CASSPLTRAPGYTF.

This clonotype was seen a few times. The V and J genes are TRBV12-3 or TRBV12-4 and TRBJ1-1, with D tentatively TRBD1 (5 bases). Trimming removed 7 bases at V and 0 bases at J, with 12 bases between. This CDR3 has 14 residues. The CDR3 nucleotides read TGTGCCAGCACCCTGGGGCAGTTGAACACTGAAGCTTTCTTT. As protein: CASTLGQLNTEAFF.

This rearrangement joins TRBV11-2 to TRBJ1-4; perhaps TRBD1 as D (5 bases). The CDR3 spans 16 residues. Germline V CDR1 and CDR2: SGHAT, FQNNGV. V lost 1 base to trimming and J lost 7 bases, with 16 bases between them. The CDR3 loop reads CASSLGLGTQGEKLFF. The CDR3 DNA is TGTGCCAGCAGCTTAGGGTTAGGGACCCAGGGTGAAAAACTGTTTTTT.

This clonotype was observed many times. The chain employs TRBV28 and TRBJ1-1; tentative D call: TRBD1 (5 bases). This CDR3 spans 14 amino acids. V was clipped by 3 bases and J by 1 base, with 9 bases between them. The V gene's germline CDR1 is MDHEN and CDR2 SYDVKM. The CDR3 bases are TGTGCCAGCAGTTTCGGAAGGGGGAACACTGAAGCTTTCTTT. Protein product: CASSFGRGNTEAFF.

The rearrangement uses TRBV7-3 and TRBJ2-5, with D possibly matching TRBD1 (7 bases). V lost 4 bases and J lost 4, with 16 bases in between. The CDR3 length is 15 residues. The germline CDR1 and CDR2 sequences are SGHTA and FQGTGA. The CDR3 sequence: CASSSRPGGGETQYF. As DNA, the CDR3 is TGTGCCAGCAGCTCTCGGCCAGGGGGAGGAGAGACCCAGTACTTC. The variable domain in full, completed from reference TRBV7-3 and TRBJ2-5, reads GAGVSQTPSNKVTEKGKYVELRCDPISGHTALYWYRQSLGQGPEFLIYFQGTGAADDSGLPNDRFFAVRPEGSVSTLKIQRTERGDSAVYLCASSSRPGGGETQYFGPGTRLLVL.

V gene TRBV5-6 combines with J gene TRBJ1-4; D is unclear. V lost 1 base, J lost 3 bases, and 4 bases lay in between. Per the germline V gene, CDR1 is SGHDT and CDR2 is YYEEEE. The CDR3 is 13 residues long. CDR3 region: CASSLFPNEKLFF. DNA of the CDR3: TGTGCCAGCAGCTTGTTCCCTAATGAAAAACTGTTTTTT.

Ten or more counts support this clonotype. The V and J genes are TRBV12-3 or TRBV12-4 and TRBJ1-5; D is unclear. The CDR3 spans 13 residues. V lost 3 bases and J 4 bases, leaving 7 bases between the germline ends. The CDR3 DNA sequence: TGTGCCAGCAGTTTTCAGCAAAATCAGCCCCAGCATTTT. Translated, it gives CASSFQQNQPQHF.

This clonotype was observed a few times. V usage is TRBV11-2 and J usage is TRBJ2-1, with D possibly called TRBD1 or TRBD2 (7 bases each). The germline V gene encodes CDR1 SGHAT and CDR2 FQNNGV. This CDR3 is built from 17 residues. V was pared by 4 bases and J by 4 bases, with 20 bases between. As DNA, the CDR3 is TGTGCCAGCAGCTCTTGGGGTCAGGGGGGGAATTACAATGAGCAGTTCTTC. Amino acids: CASSSWGQGGNYNEQFF.

This clonotype was detected many times. V is TRBV4-3 and J is TRBJ2-3; D is uncertain. This CDR3 has 15 amino acids. The germline V and J ends were trimmed by 0 bases and 0 bases, with 7 bases remaining between them. Germline-derived CDR1 and CDR2 are LGHNA and YSLEER. The CDR3 reads CASSQDMLSTDTQYF. For the CDR3, the DNA is TGCGCCAGCAGCCAAGATATGCTCAGCACAGATACGCAGTATTTT.

This clonotype was counted a few times. V gene TRBV4-1 combines with J gene TRBJ2-1; D is perhaps TRBD1 (6 bases). CDR3 length: 16 residues. Trimming shortened V by 0 bases and J by 1 base, and 10 bases separated the two germline ends. The germline CDR1 and CDR2 sequences are MGHRA and YSYEKL. The CDR3 nucleotides are TGCGCCAGCAGCCAAGATGCCACAGGGTCCTACAATGAGCAGTTCTTC. Its protein is CASSQDATGSYNEQFF.

The J gene is TRBJ2-2, the V gene TRBV5-1; D remains ambiguous. Per germline, CDR1 SGHRS and CDR2 YFSETQ. CDR3 length equals 14 residues. The V end was cut by 1 base, the J end by 3 bases, with 7 bases between. Here the CDR3 DNA reads TGCGCCAGCAGCTTGAGGGCGGACACCGGGGAGCTGTTTTTT. This sequence encodes CASSLRADTGELFF.

This clonotype was observed a handful of times. The chain joins TRBV7-2 to TRBJ2-1; 10 bases map to TRBD2. V lost 5 bases to trimming and J lost 6 bases; unmatched junction nucleotides: 7. This CDR3 contains 15 residues. Germline V gene lookup returns CDR1 SGHTA and CDR2 FQGNSA. The CDR3 sequence: CASSKLAGGPNEQFF. The CDR3, as DNA: TGTGCCAGCAGCAAATTAGCGGGAGGTCCCAATGAGCAGTTCTTC.

CDR3 nucleotides: TGTGCCAGCAGCCAGGCAGGTGAAACTACCTACAATGAGCAGTTCTTC. Encoded protein: CASSQAGETTYNEQFF. The V and J genes are TRBV3-1 and TRBJ2-1; no definite D call. This CDR3 is 16 amino acids long. V lost 3 bases and J 2 bases, leaving 14 bases between the germline ends. The V gene's germline CDR1 is LGHDT and CDR2 YNNKEL (reference sequence).

This clonotype was detected a few times. The gene calls are TRBV28 and TRBJ2-7; D may be TRBD2 (5 bases). The CDR3 extends over 13 amino acids. Trimming cost V 4 bases and J 4 bases, with 11 bases left between them. Germline-derived CDR1 and CDR2 are MDHEN and SYDVKM. The CDR3 spells CASSWGDLYEQYF. CDR3 bases: TGTGCCAGCAGTTGGGGAGACCTTTACGAGCAGTACTTC.

This clonotype was counted a few times. This chain links TRBV20-1 with TRBJ1-1; TRBD1 agrees at 9 bases. Germline V lookup: CDR1 DFQATT, CDR2 SNEGSKA (reference sequence). The CDR3 covers 13 residues. V lost 6 bases to trimming and J lost 3 bases; unmatched junction nucleotides: 5. The CDR3 is CSAQQGAYTEAFF. The CDR3 DNA sequence: TGCAGTGCCCAACAGGGGGCTTACACTGAAGCTTTCTTT.

V usage is TRBV6-6 and J usage is TRBJ2-3; tentatively, D is TRBD2 (6 bases). Germline assignment: CDR1 MNHNY and CDR2 SVGAGI (reference sequence). V was clipped by 5 bases and J by 4 bases, with 10 bases between them. The CDR3 is made up of 13 amino acids. The CDR3 here is CASSRLDADTQYF. As DNA, the CDR3 is TGTGCCAGCAGTCGACTAGACGCAGATACGCAGTATTTT.

The genes are TRBV18 and TRBJ1-5; D is unresolved. CDR3 size: 16 residues. Trimming shortened V by 3 bases and J by 0 bases, and 12 bases separated the two germline ends. Per germline, CDR1 KGHSH and CDR2 LQKENI. CDR3 protein: CASSPREADSNQPQHF. The CDR3 DNA is TGTGCCAGCTCACCTCGAGAGGCAGATAGCAATCAGCCCCAGCATTTT.

This clonotype was detected only a few times. This sequence joins TRBV18 and TRBJ2-7; 7 positions agree with TRBD1. CDR3 length: 14 residues. Germline V gene sequence: CDR1 KGHSH, CDR2 LQKENI. J was trimmed by 3 bases and V by 3 bases; bases with no gene match: 5. The CDR3 is CASSPSQGVYEQYF. Here the CDR3 DNA reads TGTGCCAGCTCACCCAGCCAGGGGGTCTACGAGCAGTACTTC.

The V gene is TRBV6-1, the J gene TRBJ1-4; the match to TRBD1 covers 8 bases. CDR3 length: 15 residues. V lost 2 bases and J lost 7; bases outside the gene matches: 6. The germline gives CDR1 MNHNS, CDR2 SASEGT. CDR3 in amino acids: CASSEMQGAGEKLFF. CDR3 in DNA: TGTGCCAGCAGTGAAATGCAGGGGGCAGGTGAAAAACTGTTTTTT.